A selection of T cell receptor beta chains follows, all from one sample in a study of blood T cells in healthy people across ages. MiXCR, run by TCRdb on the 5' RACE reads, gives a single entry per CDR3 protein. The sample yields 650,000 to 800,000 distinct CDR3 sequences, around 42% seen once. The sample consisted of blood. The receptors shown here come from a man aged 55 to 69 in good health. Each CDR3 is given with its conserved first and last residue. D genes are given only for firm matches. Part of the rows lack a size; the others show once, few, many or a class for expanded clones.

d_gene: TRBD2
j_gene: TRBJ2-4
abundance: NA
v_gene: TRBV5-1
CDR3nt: TGCGCCAGCAGCCCGGGGGGGGCAGCCAAAAGCATTCAGTACTTC
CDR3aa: CASSPGGAAKSIQYF

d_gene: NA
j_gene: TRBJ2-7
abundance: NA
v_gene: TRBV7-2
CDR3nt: TGTGTCAGCAGCTTACTCCACGAGCAGTACTTC
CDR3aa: CVSSLLHEQYF

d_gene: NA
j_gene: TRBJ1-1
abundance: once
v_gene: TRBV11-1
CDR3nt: TGCGCCAGCAGCCGGGGAGTGGACACTGAAGCTTTCTTT
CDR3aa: CASSRGVDTEAFF

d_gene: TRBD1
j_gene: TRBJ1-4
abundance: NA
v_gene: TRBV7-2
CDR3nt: TGTGCCAGCAGCCACCAGACAGGGTTGGGTGAAAACCTGTTTTTT
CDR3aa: CASSHQTGLGENLFF

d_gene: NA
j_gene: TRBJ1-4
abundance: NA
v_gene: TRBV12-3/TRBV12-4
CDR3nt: TGTGCCAGCAGTTCTCAAAGGGTAGGGGAAAAACTGTTTTTT
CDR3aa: CASSSQRVGEKLFF

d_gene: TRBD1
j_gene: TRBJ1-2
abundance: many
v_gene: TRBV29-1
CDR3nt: TGCAGCGTTACACAGGGGGCGGGCTATGGCTACACCTTC
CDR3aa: CSVTQGAGYGYTF

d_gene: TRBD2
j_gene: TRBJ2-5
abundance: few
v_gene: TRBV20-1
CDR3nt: TGCAGTGCTAGAGTCCCCCGCGGGGGAGGAGAGACCCAGTACTTC
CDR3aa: CSARVPRGGGETQYF

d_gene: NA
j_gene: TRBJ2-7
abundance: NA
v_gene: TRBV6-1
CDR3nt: TGTGCCGGGGCAGAGTCTTCGGCCTACGAGCAGTACTTC
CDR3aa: CAGAESSAYEQYF

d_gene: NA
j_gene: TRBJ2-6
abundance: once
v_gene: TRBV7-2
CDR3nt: TGTGCCAGCAGCTTCAGCCCACCGGGCTCTGGGGCCAACGTCCTGACTTTC
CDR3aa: CASSFSPPGSGANVLTF

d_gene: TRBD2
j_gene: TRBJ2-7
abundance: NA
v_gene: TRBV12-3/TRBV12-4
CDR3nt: TGTGCCAGCAGTTTAGCGTCGCGGGGGAAGACCCTAGGCGAGCAGTACTTC
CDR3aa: CASSLASRGKTLGEQYF

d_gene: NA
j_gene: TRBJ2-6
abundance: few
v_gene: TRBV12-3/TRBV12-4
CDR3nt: TGTGCCAGCAGTTTGAGGGGGACTGGGGCCAACGTCCTGACTTTC
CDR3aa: CASSLRGTGANVLTF

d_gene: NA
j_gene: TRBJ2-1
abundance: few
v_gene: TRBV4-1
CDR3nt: TGCGCCAGCAGCCAACGGGGGAGCTCCTACAATGAGCAGTTCTTC
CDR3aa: CASSQRGSSYNEQFF

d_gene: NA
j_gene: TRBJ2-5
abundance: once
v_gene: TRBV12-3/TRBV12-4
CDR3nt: TGTGCCAGCAGTCCGTTCCCCCCCGAGGGAAAAGAGACCCAGTACTTC
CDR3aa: CASSPFPPEGKETQYF

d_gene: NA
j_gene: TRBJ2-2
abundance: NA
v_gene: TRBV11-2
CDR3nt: TGTGCCAGCAGCTTACCTGCAGGGGCTCTCACCGGGGAGCTGTTTTTT
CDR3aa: CASSLPAGALTGELFF

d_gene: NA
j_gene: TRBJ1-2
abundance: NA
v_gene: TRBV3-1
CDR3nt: TGTGCCAGCAGCCTAGGGGAGGGCCCGTATGGCTACACCTTC
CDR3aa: CASSLGEGPYGYTF

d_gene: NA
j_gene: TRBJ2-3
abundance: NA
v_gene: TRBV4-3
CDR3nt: TGCGCCAGCAGCCAAGCCAGGGGTGATACGCAGTATTTT
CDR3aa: CASSQARGDTQYF

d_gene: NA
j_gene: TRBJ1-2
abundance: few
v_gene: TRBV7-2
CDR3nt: TGTGCCAGCATCATAGATACCATTAGGGGCCCTAACTATGGCTACACCTTC
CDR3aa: CASIIDTIRGPNYGYTF